The clone carrying this T cell receptor beta chain was counted between two and nine times. Looked up from germline, CDR1 is SGHTS and CDR2 is YDEGEE. CDR3 length equals 15 residues. V was pared by 0 bases and J by 6 bases, with 5 bases of the junction left unmatched. The source of the sample is a study of human T cells and chemical hapten exposure. Time point meaning: patch test 1, 2 weeks after DPC sensitization. Treatment denoted: therapeutic diphenylcyclopropenone sensitization with weekly scalp DPC. Unfractionated whole blood was the source of the extracted total RNA. As the library was built, unique molecular identifiers were attached to individual cDNA molecules. In TCRdb, the RACE reads were re-called with MiXCR into one record per CDR3 protein. The sample includes about 120,000 distinct CDR3 sequences, 9% to 13% of them seen just once.

The clonotype originates from a woman aged 50 to 65 with alopecia areata. Some clones in this sample may be carry-over from other donors' samples. The specimen was whole blood, collected in connection with sensitization to the hapten diphenylcyclopropenone (DPC). This chain links TRBV5-8 with TRBJ1-5, with TRBD1 matching 8 bases. The CDR3 reads CASSLGQGIRQPQHF. The CDR3 DNA reads as TGTGCCAGCAGCTTGGGACAGGGGATACGTCAGCCCCAGCATTTT.